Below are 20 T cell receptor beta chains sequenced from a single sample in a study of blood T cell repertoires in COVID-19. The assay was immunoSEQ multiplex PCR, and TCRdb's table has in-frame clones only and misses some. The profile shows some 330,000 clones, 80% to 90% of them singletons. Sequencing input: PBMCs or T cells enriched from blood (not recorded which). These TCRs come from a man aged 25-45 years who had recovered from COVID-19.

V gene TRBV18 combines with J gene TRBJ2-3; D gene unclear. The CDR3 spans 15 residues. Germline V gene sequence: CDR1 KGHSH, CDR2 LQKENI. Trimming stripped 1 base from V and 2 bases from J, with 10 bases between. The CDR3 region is CASSPRVGYTDTQYF. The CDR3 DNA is TGTGCCAGCTCACCACGGGTCGGGTACACAGATACGCAGTATTTT.

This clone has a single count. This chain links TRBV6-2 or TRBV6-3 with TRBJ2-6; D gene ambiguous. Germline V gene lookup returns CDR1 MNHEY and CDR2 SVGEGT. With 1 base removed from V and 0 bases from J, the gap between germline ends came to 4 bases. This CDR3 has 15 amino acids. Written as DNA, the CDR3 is TGTGCCAGCAGTTACTTAAACTCTGGGGCCAACGTCCTGACTTTC. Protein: CASSYLNSGANVLTF.

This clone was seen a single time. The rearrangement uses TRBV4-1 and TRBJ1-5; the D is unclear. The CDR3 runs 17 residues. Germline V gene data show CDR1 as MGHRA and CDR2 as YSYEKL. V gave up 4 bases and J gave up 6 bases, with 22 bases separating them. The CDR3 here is CASSPSSPGNPFQPQHF. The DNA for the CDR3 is TGCGCCAGCAGCCCGTCATCCCCAGGAAACCCATTTCAGCCCCAGCATTTT.

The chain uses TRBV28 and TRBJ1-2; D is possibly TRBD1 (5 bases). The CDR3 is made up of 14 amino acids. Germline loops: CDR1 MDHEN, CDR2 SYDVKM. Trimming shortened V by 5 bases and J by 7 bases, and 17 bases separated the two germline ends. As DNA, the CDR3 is TGTGCCAGCAGTGTGGGGCCTACTATTGGTGGCTACACCTTC. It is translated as CASSVGPTIGGYTF.

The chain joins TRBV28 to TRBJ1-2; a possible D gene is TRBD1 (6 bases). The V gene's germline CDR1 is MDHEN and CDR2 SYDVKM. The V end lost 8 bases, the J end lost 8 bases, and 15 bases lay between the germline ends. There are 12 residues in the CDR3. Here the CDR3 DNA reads TGTGCCAGCCGAGTGGGGGCTGGCGGCTACACCTTC. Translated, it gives CASRVGAGGYTF.

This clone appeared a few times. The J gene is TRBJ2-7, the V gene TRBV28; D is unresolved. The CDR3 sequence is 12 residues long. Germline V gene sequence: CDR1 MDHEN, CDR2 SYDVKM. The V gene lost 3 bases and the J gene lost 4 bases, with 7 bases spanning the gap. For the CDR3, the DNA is TGTGCCAGCAGTTTTCAAAATTACGAGCAGTACTTC. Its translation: CASSFQNYEQYF.

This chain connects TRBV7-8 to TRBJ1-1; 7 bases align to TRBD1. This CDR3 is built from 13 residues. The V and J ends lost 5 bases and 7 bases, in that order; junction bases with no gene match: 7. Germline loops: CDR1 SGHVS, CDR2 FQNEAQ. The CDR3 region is CASSTDRDSEAFF. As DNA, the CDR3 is TGTGCCAGCAGCACCGACCGGGACAGTGAAGCTTTCTTT.

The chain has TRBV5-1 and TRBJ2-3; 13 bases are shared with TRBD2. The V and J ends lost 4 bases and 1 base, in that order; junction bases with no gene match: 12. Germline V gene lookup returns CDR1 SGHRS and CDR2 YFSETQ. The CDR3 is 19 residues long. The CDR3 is CASSKGLAGDFPGTDTQYF. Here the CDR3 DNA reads TGCGCCAGCAGCAAAGGACTAGCGGGGGACTTTCCGGGCACAGATACGCAGTATTTT. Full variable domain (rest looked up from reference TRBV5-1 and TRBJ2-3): KAGVTQTPRYLIKTRGQQVTLSCSPISGHRSVSWYQQTPGQGLQFLFEYFSETQRNKGNFPGRFSGRQFSNSRSEMNVSTLELGDSALYLCASSKGLAGDFPGTDTQYFGPGTRLTVL.

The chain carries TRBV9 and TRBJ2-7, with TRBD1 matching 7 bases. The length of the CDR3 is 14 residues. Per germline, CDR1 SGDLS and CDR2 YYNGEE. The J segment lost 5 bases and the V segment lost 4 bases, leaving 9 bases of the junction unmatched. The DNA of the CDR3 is TGTGCCAGCAGCTTGACAGGGAGTCTCGACGAGCAGTACTTC. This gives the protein CASSLTGSLDEQYF.

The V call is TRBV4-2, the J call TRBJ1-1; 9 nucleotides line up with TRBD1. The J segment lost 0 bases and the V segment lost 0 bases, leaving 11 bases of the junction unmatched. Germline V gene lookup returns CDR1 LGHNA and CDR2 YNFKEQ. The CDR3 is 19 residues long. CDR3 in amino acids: CASSQDPGTGRRVNTEAFF. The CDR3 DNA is TGTGCCAGCAGCCAAGACCCCGGGACAGGGAGGCGCGTGAACACTGAAGCTTTCTTT.

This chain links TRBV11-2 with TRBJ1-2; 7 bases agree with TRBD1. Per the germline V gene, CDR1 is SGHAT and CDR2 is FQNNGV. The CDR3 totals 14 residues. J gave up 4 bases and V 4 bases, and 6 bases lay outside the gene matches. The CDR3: CASSSTGVGYGYTF. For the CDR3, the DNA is TGTGCCAGCAGCTCAACAGGGGTTGGCTATGGCTACACCTTC.

DNA for the CDR3: TGTGCCAGCAGCTTTATACTAGGCCAAGAGACCCAGTACTTC. Protein: CASSFILGQETQYF. The genes are TRBV7-9 and TRBJ2-5; the D gene is possibly TRBD2 (5 bases). The CDR3 is made up of 14 amino acids. Germline CDR1 reads SEHNR; CDR2 reads FQNEAQ (reference sequence). Trimming removed 3 bases at V and 1 base at J, with 9 bases between.

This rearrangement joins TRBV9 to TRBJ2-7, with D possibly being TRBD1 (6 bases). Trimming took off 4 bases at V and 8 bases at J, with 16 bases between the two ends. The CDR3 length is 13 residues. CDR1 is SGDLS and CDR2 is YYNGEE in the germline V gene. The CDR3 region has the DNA TGTGCCAGCAGCTCCCTACAGGGCAGCCAGCAGTACTTC. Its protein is CASSSLQGSQQYF.

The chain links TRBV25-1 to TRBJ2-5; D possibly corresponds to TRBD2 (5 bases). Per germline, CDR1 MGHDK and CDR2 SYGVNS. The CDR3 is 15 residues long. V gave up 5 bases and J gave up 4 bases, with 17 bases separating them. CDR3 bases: TGTGCCAGCAGTCCTTTGTTGTCGGGGATAGAGACCCAGTACTTC. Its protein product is CASSPLLSGIETQYF.

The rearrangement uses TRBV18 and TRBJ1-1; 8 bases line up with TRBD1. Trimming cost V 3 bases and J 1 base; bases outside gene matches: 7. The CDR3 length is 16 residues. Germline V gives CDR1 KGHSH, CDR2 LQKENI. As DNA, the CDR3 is TGTGCCAGCTCACCGACAGGGGAGGGTCAGAACACTGAAGCTTTCTTT. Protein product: CASSPTGEGQNTEAFF.

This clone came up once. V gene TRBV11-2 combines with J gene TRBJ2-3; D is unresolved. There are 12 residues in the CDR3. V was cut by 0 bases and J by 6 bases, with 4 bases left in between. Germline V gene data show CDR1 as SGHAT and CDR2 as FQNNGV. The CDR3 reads CASSLDPDTQYF. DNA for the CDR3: TGTGCCAGCAGCTTAGATCCGGATACGCAGTATTTT.

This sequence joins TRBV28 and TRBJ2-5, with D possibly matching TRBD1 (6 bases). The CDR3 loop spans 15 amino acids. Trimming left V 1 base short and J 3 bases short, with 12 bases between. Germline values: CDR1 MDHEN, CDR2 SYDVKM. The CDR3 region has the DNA TGTGCCAGCAGTTTATTACGTAACAGGGAAGAGACCCAGTACTTC. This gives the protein CASSLLRNREETQYF.

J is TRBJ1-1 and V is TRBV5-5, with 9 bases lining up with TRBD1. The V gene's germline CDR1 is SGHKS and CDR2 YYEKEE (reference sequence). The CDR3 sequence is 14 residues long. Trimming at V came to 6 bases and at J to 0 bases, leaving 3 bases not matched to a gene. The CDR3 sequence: CASTGQGMNTEAFF. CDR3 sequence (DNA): TGTGCCAGCACAGGACAGGGGATGAACACTGAAGCTTTCTTT.

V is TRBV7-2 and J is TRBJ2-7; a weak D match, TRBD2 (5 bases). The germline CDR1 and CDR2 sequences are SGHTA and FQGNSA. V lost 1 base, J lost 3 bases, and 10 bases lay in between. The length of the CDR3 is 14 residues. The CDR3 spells CASSLGGSFYEQYF. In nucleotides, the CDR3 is TGTGCCAGCAGCTTAGGAGGGTCCTTCTACGAGCAGTACTTC.

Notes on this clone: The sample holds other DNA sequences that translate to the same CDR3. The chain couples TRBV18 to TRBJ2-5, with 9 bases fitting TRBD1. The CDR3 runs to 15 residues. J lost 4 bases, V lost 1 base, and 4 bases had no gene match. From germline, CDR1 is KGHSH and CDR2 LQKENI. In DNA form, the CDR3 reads TGTGCCAGCTCACCACGGACAGGGGTGGGAGAGACCCAGTACTTC. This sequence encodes CASSPRTGVGETQYF.